Listed here are 32 T cell receptor beta chains from one sample, sequenced in a study of blood T cell repertoires in COVID-19. Data came from immunoSEQ multiplex PCR; TCRdb stores just in-frame clones and leaves some out. The sample contains roughly 110,000 clones, 88% of which appear only once. Sample: peripheral blood. The receptor source for this set is a man between 50 and 59 years old with active or convalescent COVID-19.

The chain combines TRBV7-9 with TRBJ2-2; 7 bases agree with TRBD2. J was trimmed by 6 bases and V by 0 bases; bases with no gene match: 13. Per germline, CDR1 SEHNR and CDR2 FQNEAQ (reference sequence). CDR3 length: 18 residues. The CDR3 region is CASSLASGRPDGAGELFF. CDR3 sequence (DNA): TGTGCCAGCAGCTTAGCTAGCGGGCGACCAGACGGCGCCGGGGAGCTGTTTTTT.

This chain links TRBV19 with TRBJ1-4; D ambiguous. This CDR3 is 14 amino acids long. Germline CDR1 is LNHDA and CDR2 is SQIVND (reference sequence). V gave up 6 bases and J gave up 4 bases, with 12 bases separating them. Written as DNA, the CDR3 is TGTGCCAGTAGGTTGGCAAGCGGTAATGAAAAACTGTTTTTT. Its protein product is CASRLASGNEKLFF.

This clone was recorded a few times. V is TRBV28 and J is TRBJ1-2, with TRBD1 as a possible D gene (5 bases). The ends were cut back, 1 base at V and 1 base at J, with 10 bases in the middle. The germline V gene has CDR1 MDHEN and CDR2 SYDVKM. This CDR3 region has 15 residues. CDR3 DNA: TGTGCCAGCAGTTTATTCCTGGGGCGTAACTATGGCTACACCTTC. This sequence encodes CASSLFLGRNYGYTF.

This chain joins TRBV27 and TRBJ2-5; TRBD1 is a possible D gene (6 bases). CDR1 is MNHEY, CDR2 SMNVEV, per germline (reference sequence). The CDR3 spans 14 residues. V was pared by 2 bases and J by 0 bases, with 7 bases between. CDR3 DNA: TGTGCCAGCAGTTTAAGGGACAACCAAGAGACCCAGTACTTC. Its translation is CASSLRDNQETQYF.

The chain couples TRBV5-1 to TRBJ2-3; D gene ambiguous. CDR1 is SGHRS and CDR2 is YFSETQ in the germline V gene. The CDR3 contains 13 residues. V dropped 1 base and J dropped 6 bases, with 9 bases sitting between them. The CDR3 sequence: CASSLTPVDTQYF. As DNA, the CDR3 is TGCGCCAGCAGCTTGACCCCGGTGGATACGCAGTATTTT. Based on the CDR3 plus reference TRBV5-1 and TRBJ2-3, the full variable domain is KAGVTQTPRYLIKTRGQQVTLSCSPISGHRSVSWYQQTPGQGLQFLFEYFSETQRNKGNFPGRFSGRQFSNSRSEMNVSTLELGDSALYLCASSLTPVDTQYFGPGTRLTVL.

The CDR3 bases are TGTGCCAGCAGCTCCCGACTAGTCACCGGGGAGCTGTTTTTT. Its translation: CASSSRLVTGELFF. The chain carries TRBV5-5 and TRBJ2-2; D possibly corresponds to TRBD2 (6 bases). Germline V lookup: CDR1 SGHKS, CDR2 YYEKEE (reference sequence). This CDR3 spans 14 amino acids. Trimming removed 3 bases at V and 4 bases at J, with 10 bases between.

Only one count was recorded for this clone. J is TRBJ2-3 and V is TRBV7-9, with 8 bases identical to TRBD2. Trimming cost V 2 bases and J 2 bases; bases outside gene matches: 15. CDR3 length equals 19 residues. Germline-derived CDR1 and CDR2 are SEHNR and FQNEAQ (reference sequence). The chain's CDR3 is CASSLKGQGWTSNTDTQYF. In nucleotides, the CDR3 is TGTGCCAGCAGCTTAAAAGGGCAGGGCTGGACTAGCAACACAGATACGCAGTATTTT.

V usage is TRBV18 and J usage is TRBJ1-1, with D possibly matching TRBD1 (5 bases). The CDR3 has 14 residues. Germline V gives CDR1 KGHSH, CDR2 LQKENI. Trimming pared 5 bases from V and 1 base from J, leaving 11 bases between. DNA for the CDR3: TGTGCCAGCTCAACTGGACAACAGAACACTGAAGCTTTCTTT. Protein: CASSTGQQNTEAFF.

This clone was seen more than once but under ten times. The chain recombines TRBV7-9 with TRBJ2-7, with 8 bases fitting TRBD2. CDR1 SEHNR and CDR2 FQNEAQ come from the germline V gene (reference sequence). The CDR3 length is 15 residues. The ends lost 6 bases at V and 0 bases at J; junction bases unmatched: 7. CDR3 sequence reads: CASSPSGPSSYEQYF. The CDR3 DNA reads as TGTGCCAGCAGTCCTAGCGGGCCGAGCTCCTACGAGCAGTACTTC.

DNA for the CDR3: TGCGCCAGCAGCTTGGAGGGGGCGTCGGCGAGGAATGAGCAGTTCTTC. This encodes CASSLEGASARNEQFF. The V call is TRBV5-1, the J call TRBJ2-1, with 7 bases fitting TRBD1. J was trimmed by 7 bases and V by 0 bases; bases with no gene match: 10. Per the germline V gene, CDR1 is SGHRS and CDR2 is YFSETQ. This CDR3 contains 16 residues.

This clone was recorded once. The V and J genes are TRBV7-2 and TRBJ2-7, with 9 bases fitting TRBD1. The germline CDR1 and CDR2 sequences are SGHTA and FQGNSA. V was pared by 0 bases and J by 0 bases, with 6 bases of the junction left unmatched. The CDR3 totals 17 residues. The CDR3 protein is CASSLAGDRAFSYEQYF. In DNA, the CDR3 is TGTGCCAGCAGCTTAGCGGGGGACAGGGCATTCTCCTACGAGCAGTACTTC.

The CDR3: CASTRTGQPFSGANVLTF. CDR3 bases: TGTGCCAGCACCCGAACGGGACAGCCTTTCTCTGGGGCCAACGTCCTGACTTTC. The chain carries TRBV11-2 and TRBJ2-6; 7 nucleotides match TRBD1. The CDR3 is 18 amino acids. In germline, CDR1 is SGHAT, CDR2 FQNNGV. V shed 7 bases and J 0 bases; nucleotides not matched to a gene: 12.

This chain uses TRBV6-2 or TRBV6-3 with TRBJ2-5; D unclear. CDR1 and CDR2 (germline): MNHEY, SVGEGT. Trimming took off 4 bases at V and 1 base at J, with 7 bases between the two ends. This CDR3 spans 13 amino acids. Here the CDR3 reads CASSSAAQETQYF. CDR3 nucleotide sequence: TGTGCCAGCAGTTCGGCGGCCCAAGAGACCCAGTACTTC.

J is TRBJ2-7 and V is TRBV7-9; D unresolved. The CDR3 covers 13 residues. V lost 5 bases and J lost 7, with 15 bases in between. CDR1 is SEHNR and CDR2 is FQNEAQ in the germline V gene (reference sequence). The CDR3 DNA reads TGTGCCAGCAGCCCACTTTCGATGGAGGAGCAGTACTTC. Translated: CASSPLSMEEQYF.

V usage is TRBV29-1 and J usage is TRBJ2-1, with D maybe TRBD1 (5 bases). The V and J ends lost 8 bases and 0 bases respectively, with 14 bases between them. The CDR3 is 14 residues long. Per the germline V gene, CDR1 is SQVTM and CDR2 is ANQGSEA. CDR3 amino acids: CSTLDSDSYNEQFF. CDR3 in DNA: TGCAGCACCCTCGACAGCGACTCCTACAATGAGCAGTTCTTC.

V is TRBV27 and J is TRBJ2-3, with 8 bases aligning to TRBD2. Germline-derived CDR1 and CDR2 are MNHEY and SMNVEV (reference sequence). With 5 bases clipped from V and 10 bases from J, the junction kept 8 bases outside the gene matches. The CDR3 is 13 amino acids. The CDR3 here is CASSKPTSAAQYF. Written as DNA, the CDR3 is TGTGCCAGCAGTAAACCGACTAGCGCGGCGCAGTATTTT.

The sample holds one count of this clone. The V gene is TRBV2, the J gene TRBJ1-4; D might be TRBD1 (6 bases). The CDR3 covers 14 residues. Germline CDR1 SNHLY, CDR2 FYNNEI. Deletions cut 8 bases from V and 8 bases from J, with 18 bases between. The DNA for the CDR3 is TGTGCCAGCCACACCGCCCAGGGGAACGAAAAACTGTTTTTT. Residues: CASHTAQGNEKLFF.

The chain is built from TRBV5-4 and TRBJ2-7, with 9 positions matching TRBD2. Trimming cost V 0 bases and J 3 bases; bases outside gene matches: 7. This CDR3 spans 16 amino acids. The germline CDR1 and CDR2 sequences are SGHNT and YYREEE (reference sequence). CDR3 DNA sequence: TGTGCCAGCAGCTTGGGGGTTAGCGGGGGTAACTACGAGCAGTACTTC. It yields the protein CASSLGVSGGNYEQYF.

This clone has only one observation. The chain combines TRBV4-1 with TRBJ1-1, with 7 bases matching TRBD1. CDR1 is MGHRA and CDR2 is YSYEKL in the germline V gene. This CDR3 region has 14 residues. V shed 0 bases and J 4 bases; nucleotides not matched to a gene: 2. CDR3 sequence reads: CASSQEGGITEAFF. CDR3 nucleotides: TGCGCCAGCAGCCAAGAAGGGGGCATCACTGAAGCTTTCTTT.

The chain employs TRBV28 and TRBJ1-2; D may be TRBD1 (6 bases). The V end lost 8 bases, the J end lost 0 bases, and 13 bases lay between the germline ends. The CDR3 extends over 14 amino acids. CDR1 and CDR2 (germline): MDHEN, SYDVKM. The CDR3 loop reads CASYEGGTNYGYTF. CDR3 sequence (DNA): TGTGCCAGCTACGAGGGGGGGACTAACTATGGCTACACCTTC.

This chain joins TRBV5-4 and TRBJ2-3; TRBD1 is a possible D gene (5 bases). Germline values: CDR1 SGHNT, CDR2 YYREEE (reference sequence). The CDR3 loop spans 15 amino acids. The V end was cut by 4 bases, the J end by 2 bases, with 14 bases between. CDR3 DNA: TGTGCCAGCAGCCTCGACAGTAGACCCACAGATACGCAGTATTTT. Translation gives CASSLDSRPTDTQYF. The whole variable domain, filled in from reference TRBV5-4 and TRBJ2-3, reads ETGVTQSPTHLIKTRGQQVTLRCSSQSGHNTVSWYQQALGQGPQFIFQYYREEENGRGNFPPRFSGLQFPNYSSELNVNALELDDSALYLCASSLDSRPTDTQYFGPGTRLTVL.

The chain couples TRBV28 to TRBJ2-2, with a tentative D call TRBD1 (6 bases). CDR1 is MDHEN and CDR2 is SYDVKM in the germline V gene. V was pared by 8 bases and J by 6 bases, with 13 bases between. The CDR3 extends over 13 amino acids. Here the CDR3 DNA reads TGTGCCAGCGAGGACAGACCTGCCGGGGAGCTGTTTTTT. Encoded protein: CASEDRPAGELFF.

The V call is TRBV19, the J call TRBJ1-2; 8 bases are a match to TRBD1. The CDR3 runs 14 residues. The germline V gene has CDR1 LNHDA and CDR2 SQIVND (reference sequence). The V gene end was trimmed by 4 bases and the J gene end by 8 bases; junction bases not matched to a gene: 9. The CDR3 protein is CASSRTDRALGYTF. CDR3 sequence (DNA): TGTGCCAGTAGTAGAACGGACAGGGCCTTGGGCTACACCTTC.

The rearrangement links TRBV30 to TRBJ1-5; D possibly corresponds to TRBD1 (5 bases). This CDR3 has 13 residues. Between the trimmed V and J ends, which lost 5 bases and 1 base, there was a span of 9 bases. Germline values: CDR1 GTSNPN, CDR2 SVGIG (reference sequence). This CDR3 reads CAWGGGSNQPQHF. For the CDR3, the DNA is TGTGCCTGGGGGGGAGGAAGCAATCAGCCCCAGCATTTT.

DNA for the CDR3: TGCGCCAGCAGCCCGGGGAGGGAGGGTAATTCACCCCTCCACTTT. Encoded protein: CASSPGREGNSPLHF. The J gene is TRBJ1-6, the V gene TRBV4-3; D is unclear. V was pared by 4 bases and J by 6 bases, with 13 bases between. CDR3 size: 15 residues. Germline V CDR1 and CDR2: LGHNA, YSLEER.

The rearrangement links TRBV7-6 to TRBJ2-1; 15 bases fit TRBD2. The CDR3 contains 19 residues. J was trimmed by 3 bases and V by 4 bases; bases with no gene match: 10. Looked up from germline, CDR1 is SGHVS and CDR2 is FNYEAQ. The CDR3 DNA reads TGTGCCAGCAGCTACGAACTCGGACTAGCGGGAGGGTACTACAATGAGCAGTTCTTC. Translating gives CASSYELGLAGGYYNEQFF.

The count of this clone is one. This chain links TRBV7-2 with TRBJ2-1; 13 positions agree with TRBD2. There are 16 residues in the CDR3. V trimming: 5 bases; J trimming: 7 bases; junction bases outside the gene matches: 8. From germline, CDR1 is SGHTA and CDR2 FQGNSA. The CDR3 sequence is CASSPRLAGGGNEQFF. In nucleotides, the CDR3 is TGTGCCAGCAGCCCCAGACTAGCGGGAGGAGGGAATGAGCAGTTCTTC.

This rearrangement joins TRBV11-2 to TRBJ2-7, with TRBD2 as a possible D gene (6 bases). Germline V CDR1 and CDR2: SGHAT, FQNNGV. V was clipped by 4 bases and J by 4 bases, with 17 bases between them. The CDR3 spans 15 residues. The CDR3 DNA sequence: TGTGCCAGCAGCTCCGCCCGGGACTTATATTACGAGCAGTACTTC. As protein: CASSSARDLYYEQYF.

Remarks on this clone: At one of its ends the junction is not consistent with the germline gene, which may arise from a read error. This CDR3 reads CASGDGHTEAFF. In nucleotides, the CDR3 is TGTGCCAGCGGTGACGGTCACACTGAAGCTTTCTTT. The chain has TRBV6-1 and TRBJ1-1; no reliable D call. The CDR3 is 12 residues long. CDR1 is MNHNS and CDR2 is SASEGT in the germline V gene.

The V gene is TRBV9, the J gene TRBJ2-3, with a tentative D call TRBD2 (5 bases). The CDR3 runs 14 residues. Deletions cut 0 bases from V and 7 bases from J, with 12 bases between. Looked up from germline, CDR1 is SGDLS and CDR2 is YYNGEE. CDR3 residues: CASSVGGGTHTQYF. CDR3 nucleotide sequence: TGTGCCAGCAGCGTAGGCGGAGGCACGCATACGCAGTATTTT.

The CDR3 sequence: CATSGTGGETQYF. CDR3 sequence (DNA): TGTGCCACCAGCGGAACAGGGGGAGAGACCCAGTACTTC. The chain combines TRBV24-1 with TRBJ2-5; 8 bases match TRBD1. Germline-derived CDR1 and CDR2 are KGHDR and SFDVKD. J gave up 4 bases and V 7 bases, and 4 bases lay outside the gene matches. The CDR3 is 13 amino acids.

The rearrangement joins TRBV28 to TRBJ1-2; TRBD1 matches 8 bases. There are 15 residues in the CDR3. V dropped 6 bases and J dropped 3; count of bases not matched to a gene: 9. Germline lookup yields CDR1 MDHEN and CDR2 SYDVKM. The CDR3 region is CASSPTGEQHYGYTF. CDR3 DNA sequence: TGTGCCAGCAGCCCGACAGGGGAGCAGCACTATGGCTACACCTTC.